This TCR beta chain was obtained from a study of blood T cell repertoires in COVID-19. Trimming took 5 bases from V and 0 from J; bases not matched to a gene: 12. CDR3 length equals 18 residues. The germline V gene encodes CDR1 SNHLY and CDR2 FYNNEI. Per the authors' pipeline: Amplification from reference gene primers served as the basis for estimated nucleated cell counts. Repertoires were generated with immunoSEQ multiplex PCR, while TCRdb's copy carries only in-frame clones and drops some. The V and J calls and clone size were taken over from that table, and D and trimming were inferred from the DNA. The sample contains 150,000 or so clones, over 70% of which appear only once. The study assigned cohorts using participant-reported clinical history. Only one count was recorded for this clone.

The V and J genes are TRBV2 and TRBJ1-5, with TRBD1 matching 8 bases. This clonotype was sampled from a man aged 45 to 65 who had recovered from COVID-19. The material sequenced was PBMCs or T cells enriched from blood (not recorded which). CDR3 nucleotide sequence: TGTGCCAGCAGTTATGACAGGGGAGGGGATTATAGCAATCAGCCCCAGCATTTT. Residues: CASSYDRGGDYSNQPQHF.